One sample yielded the 7 T cell receptor beta chains listed below, sequenced in a study of blood T cells in healthy people across ages. Primers used in a second PCR of roughly 6 to 12 cycles were a sample-barcoded 5' primer and a J-beta primer mix. In TCRdb, the 5' RACE reads were re-called with MiXCR into one record per CDR3 protein. The table lists some 900,000 distinct CDR3 sequences, 25% to 30% of them singletons, with 17% in the top ten. The sequencing input was blood. The receptors here all came from a woman aged 80 or over in good health.

This clonotype was counted many times. The chain is built from TRBV15 and TRBJ2-1, with D maybe TRBD2 (6 bases). Germline loops: CDR1 LNHNV, CDR2 YYDKDF (reference sequence). V lost 0 bases and J 3 bases, leaving 15 bases between the germline ends. CDR3 length equals 17 residues. The CDR3 DNA follows: TGTGCCACCAGCAGAGATAGGGGTTCGGGACTCTACAATGAGCAGTTCTTC. Its translation: CATSRDRGSGLYNEQFF.

V and J are TRBV7-2 and TRBJ2-2; 8 positions agree with TRBD1. The CDR3 has 16 amino acids. The V gene's germline CDR1 is SGHTA and CDR2 FQGNSA. Germline trimming cut 5 bases from V and 6 bases from J; bases unmatched to any gene: 11. The DNA for the CDR3 is TGTGCCAGCAGCCCAACGGCAGGGGGCCTCGCCGGGGAGCTGTTTTTT. Its translation is CASSPTAGGLAGELFF.

This clonotype was seen ten or more times. The chain carries TRBV7-9 and TRBJ1-6; D not certain. The CDR3 has 13 residues. Germline V gives CDR1 SEHNR, CDR2 FQNEAQ (reference sequence). V was trimmed by 3 bases and J by 9 bases, leaving 9 bases between them. CDR3 amino acids: CASSFPRPSPLHF. In DNA form, the CDR3 reads TGTGCCAGCAGCTTCCCCCGCCCTTCACCCCTCCACTTT.

As concerns this clonotype: Given a much more abundant clone one base away, this may be a read error. The genes are TRBV24-1 and TRBJ2-5; the match to TRBD2 covers 9 bases. The V and J ends lost 6 bases and 5 bases, in that order; junction bases with no gene match: 3. The CDR3 spans 13 residues. Germline V gene lookup returns CDR1 KGHDR and CDR2 SFDVKD. The chain's CDR3 is CATSKRGVETQYF. CDR3 DNA sequence: TGTGCCACCAGTAAGCGGGGGGTGGAGACCCAGTACTTC.

This clonotype has a count of ten or more. The gene calls are TRBV5-6 and TRBJ2-1; D possibly corresponds to TRBD2 (5 bases). V was pared by 2 bases and J by 5 bases, with 8 bases between. Germline assignment: CDR1 SGHDT and CDR2 YYEEEE. The CDR3 totals 13 residues. The CDR3 is CASSLPGNNEQFF. The CDR3 region has the DNA TGTGCCAGCAGCTTACCGGGGAACAATGAGCAGTTCTTC.

This clonotype was counted at least ten times. Here the CDR3 reads CASSWRGSVSTDTQYF. Written as DNA, the CDR3 is TGTGCCAGCAGCTGGAGGGGTAGCGTGAGCACAGATACGCAGTATTTT. This chain connects TRBV7-2 to TRBJ2-3, with D possibly matching TRBD2 (6 bases). Trimming pared 4 bases from V and 0 bases from J, leaving 14 bases between. From germline, CDR1 is SGHTA and CDR2 FQGNSA. CDR3 length: 16 amino acids.

This clonotype was seen ten or more times. The chain has TRBV7-8 and TRBJ1-4; the D is unclear. Trimming took off 5 bases at V and 8 bases at J, with 15 bases between the two ends. Germline V gene lookup returns CDR1 SGHVS and CDR2 FQNEAQ. CDR3 size: 14 residues. Written as DNA, the CDR3 is TGTGCCAGCAGCCCAATTGGGAGTGGCGAAAAACTGTTTTTT. It is translated as CASSPIGSGEKLFF.